This T cell receptor beta chain was captured in a study of response to subunit inactivated influenza vaccine. TCRdb reprocessed the RT-PCR reads with MiXCR, giving one entry per CDR3 protein. This sample carries about 240,000 distinct CDR3 sequences, 12% of them seen once, and the ten largest clones take approximately 7.8%. The V end was cut by 7 bases, the J end by 10 bases, with 16 bases between. The CDR3 is made up of 12 amino acids. The specimen was non-naive T cells sorted from PBMCs, collected 14 to 15 days before vaccination. This clonotype originated in a man in his fifties who received an inactivated influenza vaccine. The rearrangement links TRBV12-3 or TRBV12-4 to TRBJ1-2; maybe TRBD1 (5 bases). The CDR3 spells CASTIVRASYTF. Written as DNA, the CDR3 is TGTGCCAGCACCATAGTCAGGGCTTCCTACACCTTC.